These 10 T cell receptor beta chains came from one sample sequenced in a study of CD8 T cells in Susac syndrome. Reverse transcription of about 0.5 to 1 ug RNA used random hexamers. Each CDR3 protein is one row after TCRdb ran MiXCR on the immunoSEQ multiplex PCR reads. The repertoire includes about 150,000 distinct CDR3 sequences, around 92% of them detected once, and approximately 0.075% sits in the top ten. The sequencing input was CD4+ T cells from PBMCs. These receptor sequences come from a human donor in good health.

DNA of the CDR3: TGTGCCAGCAGTTTCGGGACAGGGGGCGCAGGAGAGACCCAGTACTTC. This gives the protein CASSFGTGGAGETQYF. The chain joins TRBV6-6 to TRBJ2-5; 12 bases align to TRBD1. From germline, CDR1 is MNHNY and CDR2 SVGAGI (reference sequence). CDR3 size: 16 residues. Trimming at V came to 4 bases and at J to 4 bases, leaving 7 bases not matched to a gene.

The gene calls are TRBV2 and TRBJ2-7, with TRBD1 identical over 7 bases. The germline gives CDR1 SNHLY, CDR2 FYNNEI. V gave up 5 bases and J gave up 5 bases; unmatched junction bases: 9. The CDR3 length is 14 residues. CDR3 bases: TGTGCCAGCAGTACGTACAGGGGCTCGGACGAGCAGTACTTC. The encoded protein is CASSTYRGSDEQYF.

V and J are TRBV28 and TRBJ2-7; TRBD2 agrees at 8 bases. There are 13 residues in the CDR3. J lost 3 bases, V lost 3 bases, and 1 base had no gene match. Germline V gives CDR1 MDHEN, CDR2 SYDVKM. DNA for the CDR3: TGTGCCAGCAGTTTCCTAGCGGGCTACGAGCAGTACTTC. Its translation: CASSFLAGYEQYF.

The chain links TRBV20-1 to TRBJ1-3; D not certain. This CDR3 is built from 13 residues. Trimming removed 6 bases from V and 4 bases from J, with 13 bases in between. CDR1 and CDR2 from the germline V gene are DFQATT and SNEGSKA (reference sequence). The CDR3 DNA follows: TGCAGTGCCCAGAAGGAGCGCGGAAACACCATATATTTT. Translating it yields CSAQKERGNTIYF.

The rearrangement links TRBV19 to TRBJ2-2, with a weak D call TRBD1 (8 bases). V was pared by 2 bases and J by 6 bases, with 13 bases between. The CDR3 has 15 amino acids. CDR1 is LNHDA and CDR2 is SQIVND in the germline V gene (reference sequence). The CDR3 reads CASSIIQGGAGELFF. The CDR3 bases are TGTGCCAGTAGTATAATACAGGGGGGGGCCGGGGAGCTGTTTTTT. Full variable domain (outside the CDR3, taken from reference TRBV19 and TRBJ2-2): DGGITQSPKYLFRKEGQNVTLSCEQNLNHDAMYWYRQDPGQGLRLIYYSQIVNDFQKGDIAEGYSVSREKKESFPLTVTSAQKNPTAFYLCASSIIQGGAGELFFGEGSRLTVL.

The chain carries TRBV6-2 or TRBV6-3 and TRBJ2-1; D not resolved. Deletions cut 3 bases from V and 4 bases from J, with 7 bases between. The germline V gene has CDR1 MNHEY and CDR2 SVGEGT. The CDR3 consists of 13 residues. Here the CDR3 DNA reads TGTGCCAGCAGTTATAATCCGTACAATGAGCAGTTCTTC. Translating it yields CASSYNPYNEQFF.

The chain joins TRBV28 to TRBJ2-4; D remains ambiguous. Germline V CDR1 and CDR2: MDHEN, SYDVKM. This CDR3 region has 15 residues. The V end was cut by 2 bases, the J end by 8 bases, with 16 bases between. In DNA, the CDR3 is TGTGCCAGCAGTTTAACCCAGCCGCGACGTTACATTCAGTACTTC. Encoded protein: CASSLTQPRRYIQYF.

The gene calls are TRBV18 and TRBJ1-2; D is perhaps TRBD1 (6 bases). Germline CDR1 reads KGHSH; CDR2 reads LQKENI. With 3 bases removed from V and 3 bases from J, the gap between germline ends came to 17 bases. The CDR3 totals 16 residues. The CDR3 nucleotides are TGTGCCAGCTCACCTCTTATCGGGACACCTGACTATGGCTACACCTTC. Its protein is CASSPLIGTPDYGYTF.

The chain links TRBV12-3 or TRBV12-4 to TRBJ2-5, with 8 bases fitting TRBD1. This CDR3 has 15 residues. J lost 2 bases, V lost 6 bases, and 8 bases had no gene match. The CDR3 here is CASSQGATVQETQYF. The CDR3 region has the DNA TGTGCCAGCAGCCAGGGGGCGACTGTACAAGAGACCCAGTACTTC.

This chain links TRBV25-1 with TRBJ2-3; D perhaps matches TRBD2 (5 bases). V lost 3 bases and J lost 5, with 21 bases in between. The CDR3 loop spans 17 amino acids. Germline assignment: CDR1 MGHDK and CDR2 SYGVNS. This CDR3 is CASSDDEWERFVDTQYF. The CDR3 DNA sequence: TGTGCCAGCAGTGATGATGAGTGGGAGAGGTTTGTAGATACGCAGTATTTT.